The 9 T cell receptor beta chains below come from one sample, sequenced in a study of CD8+ T cells in alopecia areata. Treatment denoted: oral pan-JAK inhibitor, 5-10 mg twice daily. After isolation, RNA underwent reverse transcription to generate cDNA as the sequencing template. Here immunoSEQ multiplex PCR was the method, and the copy in TCRdb shows in-frame clones only, minus some. In the table there are over 200,000 clones, 50% to 75% of which are singletons. Source: CD4+ T cells sorted from blood, taken at week 4, from a patient treated with tofacitinib. The receptors come from a human donor with alopecia areata.

The chain links TRBV4-3 to TRBJ1-5; maybe TRBD1 (5 bases). With 3 bases removed from V and 5 bases from J, the gap between germline ends came to 14 bases. CDR1 is LGHNA and CDR2 is YSLEER in the germline V gene. The CDR3 has 15 residues. CDR3 loop: CASSQEIGGDQPQHF. The CDR3 bases are TGCGCCAGCAGCCAGGAGATTGGGGGGGATCAGCCCCAGCATTTT.

This chain joins TRBV29-1 and TRBJ2-5; the match to TRBD2 covers 7 bases. Trimming removed 7 bases from V and 5 bases from J; junction bases left unmatched: 13. This CDR3 spans 14 amino acids. Germline assignment: CDR1 SQVTM and CDR2 ANQGSEA. CDR3 region: CSAGRLAKGETQYF. DNA of the CDR3: TGCAGCGCAGGGCGACTAGCCAAGGGGGAGACCCAGTACTTC.

The V gene is TRBV14, the J gene TRBJ2-7; perhaps TRBD2 as D (6 bases). The CDR3 loop spans 14 amino acids. Trimming removed 0 bases at V and 4 bases at J, with 10 bases between. Germline CDR1 and CDR2: SGHDN and FVKESK. The CDR3 loop reads CASSQEVGLYEQYF. For the CDR3, the DNA is TGTGCCAGCAGCCAAGAGGTGGGACTGTACGAGCAGTACTTC. Filled out from reference TRBV14 and TRBJ2-7, the complete variable domain reads EAGVTQFPSHSVIEKGQTVTLRCDPISGHDNLYWYRRVMGKEIKFLLHFVKESKQDESGMPNNRFLAERTGGTYSTLKVQPAELEDSGVYFCASSQEVGLYEQYFGPGTRLTVT.

The chain carries TRBV29-1 and TRBJ1-2; 8 nucleotides match TRBD1. Germline V gene sequence: CDR1 SQVTM, CDR2 ANQGSEA. This CDR3 comprises 15 residues. With V trimmed by 6 bases and J by 4 bases, 13 bases remained unmatched. The CDR3 here is CSVDKTGALPYGYTF. For the CDR3, the DNA is TGCAGCGTCGATAAGACAGGGGCCCTCCCCTATGGCTACACCTTC.

The chain uses TRBV7-9 and TRBJ2-7; TRBD1 is a possible D gene (7 bases). The CDR3 consists of 16 residues. Germline CDR1 and CDR2: SEHNR and FQNEAQ (reference sequence). V gave up 5 bases and J gave up 5 bases, with 22 bases separating them. The DNA of the CDR3 is TGTGCCAGCAGCCTCCCAGGGGGACTGGCCGGCCACGAGCAGTACTTC. Protein: CASSLPGGLAGHEQYF.

V gene TRBV7-3 combines with J gene TRBJ2-2; perhaps TRBD1 as D (5 bases). The V gene's germline CDR1 is SGHTA and CDR2 FQGTGA. V shed 5 bases and J shed 2 bases, with 12 bases lying between them. This CDR3 spans 15 amino acids. In DNA, the CDR3 is TGTGCCAGCAGCCCGCAGGGTTCTAACACCGGGGAGCTGTTTTTT. Translated: CASSPQGSNTGELFF.

The chain has TRBV29-1 and TRBJ1-1; D gene unclear. V was shortened by 3 bases and J by 4 bases, with 12 bases between the two germline ends. The CDR3 loop spans 13 amino acids. The V gene's germline CDR1 is SQVTM and CDR2 ANQGSEA. This CDR3 is CSVDISEGTEAFF. CDR3 DNA: TGCAGCGTTGACATCTCAGAGGGCACTGAAGCTTTCTTT.

The CDR3 sequence is CASSSGGGPEQYF. The DNA for the CDR3 is TGTGCCAGCAGCTCGGGCGGAGGGCCCGAGCAGTACTTC. The chain combines TRBV5-4 with TRBJ2-7; maybe TRBD2 (6 bases). The CDR3 contains 13 residues. The germline V gene encodes CDR1 SGHNT and CDR2 YYREEE (reference sequence). V lost 3 bases and J lost 6, with 13 bases in between.

The chain combines TRBV25-1 with TRBJ2-5; D unresolved. The germline V gene has CDR1 MGHDK and CDR2 SYGVNS. The CDR3 spans 14 residues. The ends were cut back, 2 bases at V and 2 bases at J, with 9 bases in the middle. The DNA of the CDR3 is TGTGCCAGCAGTGAAGTAGGGCTACAAGAGACCCAGTACTTC. Its protein product is CASSEVGLQETQYF.